This is a list of T cell receptor beta chains from one sample in a study of blood T cell repertoires in COVID-19. Clones were read by immunoSEQ multiplex PCR, and TCRdb kept only the in-frame ones, dropping some. The sample consists of about 190,000 clones, around 87% of them appearing once. What was sequenced was peripheral blood. These receptors were taken from a woman in her seventies with COVID-19, enrolled during active disease. The CDR3 runs from the conserved cysteine through the conserved F or W. D genes are given only for firm matches. The size entry is marked missing in some rows and otherwise reads once, few, many or a size class.

TRBV25-1	TRBJ2-1	NA	NA	CASSESPLTDEQFF	TGTGCCAGCAGTGAATCTCCCCTAACGGATGAGCAGTTCTTC
TRBV6-1	TRBJ2-1	NA	TRBD1	CASSRKRDRVNEQFF	TGTGCCAGCAGTAGAAAACGGGACAGGGTCAATGAGCAGTTCTTC
TRBV18	TRBJ1-1	NA	NA	CASSPGGGRVAEAFF	TGTGCCAGCTCACCGGGTGGAGGAAGGGTCGCTGAAGCTTTCTTT
TRBV11-3	TRBJ2-3	NA	NA	CASSRGVAVSTDTQYF	TGTGCCAGCAGTCGCGGGGTAGCGGTTAGCACAGATACGCAGTATTTT
TRBV5-1	TRBJ1-1	NA	TRBD1	CASSLQGVVEAFF	TGCGCCAGCAGCTTACAGGGGGTTGTGGAAGCTTTCTTT
TRBV4-1	TRBJ1-3	NA	NA	CASSQGMGRTGNTIYF	TGCGCCAGCAGCCAAGGAATGGGGCGAACTGGAAACACCATATATTTT
TRBV27	TRBJ1-2	NA	TRBD1	CASRRDRGAEDTF	TGTGCCAGCAGAAGAGACAGGGGGGCAGAAGACACCTTC
TRBV27	TRBJ2-7	NA	NA	CASSSTMVGAVGNEQYF	TGTGCCAGCAGTTCGACTATGGTGGGTGCGGTAGGAAACGAGCAGTACTTC
TRBV4-1	TRBJ2-5	NA	TRBD2	CASSQYSTSGGGETQYF	TGCGCCAGCAGCCAGTATTCGACTAGCGGAGGAGGGGAGACCCAGTACTTC
TRBV29-1	TRBJ2-5	once	NA	CSARRGEETQYF	TGCAGCGCCCGCAGGGGAGAAGAGACCCAGTACTTC
TRBV19	TRBJ1-4	NA	NA	CASSEYRDEKLFF	TGTGCCAGTAGTGAGTACAGGGATGAAAAACTGTTTTTT
TRBV5-1	TRBJ2-3	NA	NA	CASKQQSSTDTQYF	TGCGCCAGCAAACAGCAATCTAGCACAGATACGCAGTATTTT
TRBV5-6	TRBJ1-1	NA	NA	CASSLEFQGGYTEAFF	TGTGCCAGCAGCTTGGAGTTTCAGGGTGGATACACTGAAGCTTTCTTT
TRBV7-3	TRBJ2-3	once	NA	CASSLAASHTTDTQYF	TGTGCCAGCAGCTTAGCCGCTAGCCACACCACAGATACGCAGTATTTT
TRBV18	TRBJ1-2	once	NA	CASSPGPPYGYTF	TGTGCCAGCTCACCGGGGCCGCCTTATGGCTACACCTTC
TRBV7-9	TRBJ2-7	NA	TRBD1	CASSQRTGGPYEQYF	TGTGCCAGCAGCCAACGGACAGGGGGGCCTTACGAGCAGTACTTC
TRBV28	TRBJ2-2	NA	TRBD2	CASRGGGSVTGELFF	TGTGCCAGCAGGGGCGGGGGGAGCGTCACCGGGGAGCTGTTTTTT
TRBV7-2	TRBJ2-3	NA	NA	CASSIMYSARTSTDTQYF	TGTGCCAGCAGCATAATGTATTCAGCGAGAACTAGCACAGATACGCAGTATTTT
TRBV3-1/TRBV3-2	TRBJ1-1	NA	NA	CASSQANEAFF	TGTGCCAGCAGCCAAGCCAATGAAGCTTTCTTT
TRBV6-2/TRBV6-3	TRBJ1-2	NA	TRBD1	CASSQQGPHYGYTF	TGTGCCAGCAGTCAACAGGGGCCACACTATGGCTACACCTTC
TRBV6-4	TRBJ1-2	NA	NA	CASSDSGGFGGYTF	TGTGCCAGCAGTGACTCTGGTGGGTTCGGGGGCTACACCTTC
TRBV5-1	TRBJ2-2	NA	NA	CASSLTSGTGELFF	TGCGCCAGCAGCCTGACTAGTGGCACCGGGGAGCTGTTTTTT
TRBV4-1	TRBJ2-7	NA	TRBD1	CASSRDRWSGTGIFGLSYEQYF	TGCGCCAGCAGCCGTGATCGATGGTCCGGGACAGGGATATTCGGTTTGTCCTACGAGCAGTACTTC
TRBV2	TRBJ1-3	NA	NA	CASTSEAGNTIYF	TGTGCCAGCACCTCAGAGGCGGGAAACACCATATATTTT
TRBV27	TRBJ2-2	NA	TRBD1	CASSLFWTGVPSNTGELFF	TGTGCCAGCAGTTTATTTTGGACAGGGGTCCCCTCGAACACCGGGGAGCTGTTTTTT
TRBV7-9	TRBJ2-7	NA	TRBD2	CASSLPGSGRSGEQYF	TGTGCCAGCAGCCTACCGGGAAGCGGGAGATCGGGGGAGCAGTACTTC
TRBV5-1	TRBJ2-1	NA	TRBD2	CASSQGLAEMNEQFF	TGCGCCAGCAGCCAGGGACTAGCGGAGATGAATGAGCAGTTCTTC
TRBV7-2	TRBJ2-7	NA	NA	CASSLPSYEQYF	TGTGCCAGCAGCTTACCTTCCTACGAGCAGTACTTC
TRBV12-5	TRBJ1-2	NA	NA	CASGFARTKGLDGYTF	TGTGCTAGTGGTTTCGCGCGAACCAAGGGGCTTGATGGCTACACCTTC
TRBV4-1	TRBJ2-7	NA	TRBD2	CASSQVTSEYEQYF	TGCGCCAGCAGCCAAGTAACTAGCGAGTACGAGCAGTACTTC
TRBV11-3	TRBJ2-7	NA	TRBD2	CASSLETSAYEQYF	TGTGCCAGCAGCTTAGAAACTAGCGCATACGAGCAGTACTTC
TRBV5-1	TRBJ2-1	NA	TRBD1	CASSLDRGPNGEQFF	TGCGCCAGCAGCTTGGACAGGGGGCCCAATGGTGAGCAGTTCTTC
TRBV9	TRBJ2-5	once	TRBD2	CASSVGAGAAGETQYF	TGTGCCAGCAGCGTAGGAGCGGGAGCCGCGGGGGAGACCCAGTACTTC
TRBV7-6	TRBJ2-5	NA	NA	CASSSAGETQYF	TGTGCCAGCAGCTCCGCGGGAGAGACCCAGTACTTC
TRBV6-2/TRBV6-3	TRBJ2-6	NA	NA	CASSNPRVTGANVLTF	TGTGCCAGCAGTAATCCCAGGGTTACTGGGGCCAACGTCCTGACTTTC
TRBV19	TRBJ1-1	NA	TRBD1	CASSTGTGGLGTEAFF	TGTGCCAGTAGTACCGGGACAGGGGGCTTGGGCACTGAAGCTTTCTTT
TRBV11-2	TRBJ2-7	few	TRBD2	CASSLDRLAGYEQYF	TGTGCCAGCAGCTTAGATCGGCTAGCGGGCTACGAGCAGTACTTC
TRBV4-2	TRBJ2-7	NA	TRBD2	CASSPSGVYSGTRSYEQYF	TGTGCCAGCAGCCCCTCTGGGGTGTATAGCGGGACAAGGAGCTACGAGCAGTACTTC
TRBV6-6	TRBJ1-1	once	TRBD1	CASRRQGNTEAFF	TGTGCCAGCAGACGACAGGGAAACACTGAAGCTTTCTTT
TRBV7-9	TRBJ2-7	NA	NA	CASSSGVEQYF	TGTGCCAGCAGCTCGGGAGTCGAGCAGTACTTC
TRBV25-1	TRBJ1-2	NA	TRBD1	CASSHHRGRGYGYTF	TGTGCCAGCAGTCACCACAGGGGGCGCGGCTATGGCTACACCTTC
TRBV5-1	TRBJ2-1	NA	TRBD2	CASSSTLAGGSYNEQFF	TGCGCCAGCAGCTCAACTCTAGCGGGAGGCTCCTACAATGAGCAGTTCTTC
TRBV29-1	TRBJ2-1	NA	NA	CSVAVSYNEQFF	TGCAGCGTTGCAGTTTCCTACAATGAGCAGTTCTTC
TRBV4-2	TRBJ2-1	NA	NA	CASSQGRRGISYNEQFF	TGTGCCAGCAGCCAGGGGCGGCGCGGGATCTCCTACAATGAGCAGTTCTTC
TRBV19	TRBJ1-1	NA	NA	CASSDRTETEAFF	TGTGCCAGTAGTGATCGGACTGAGACTGAAGCTTTCTTT
TRBV19	TRBJ1-2	NA	TRBD1	CASSSYRGKYTF	TGTGCCAGTAGTTCTTACAGGGGAAAGTACACCTTC
TRBV7-3	TRBJ2-3	NA	NA	CASSVGRTGDTQYF	TGTGCCAGCAGTGTCGGGAGGACAGGGGATACGCAGTATTTT
TRBV29-1	TRBJ2-7	NA	TRBD2	CSVESGGERYF	TGCAGCGTTGAATCCGGGGGGGAACGGTACTTC
TRBV3-1/TRBV3-2	TRBJ2-7	NA	NA	CASSPPGAGKTYEQYF	TGTGCCAGCAGCCCGCCTGGGGCGGGAAAAACCTACGAGCAGTACTTC
TRBV9	TRBJ2-4	NA	NA	CASSVAQGANIQYF	TGTGCCAGCAGCGTAGCCCAGGGCGCAAACATTCAGTACTTC
TRBV27	TRBJ2-1	once	NA	CAGSEVRGRIGDNEQFF	TGTGCCGGCAGTGAGGTCAGGGGACGGATTGGTGACAATGAGCAGTTCTTC
TRBV5-5	TRBJ2-5	NA	TRBD2	CASSPTSGRALRETQYF	TGTGCCAGCAGCCCAACTAGCGGGAGGGCCCTTAGGGAGACCCAGTACTTC
TRBV12-5	TRBJ2-2	NA	NA	CASGFSSGELFF	TGTGCTAGTGGTTTTTCGTCCGGGGAGCTGTTTTTT
TRBV7-8	TRBJ2-5	NA	NA	CASSPRTRQETQYF	TGTGCCAGCAGCCCTCGGACACGGCAAGAGACCCAGTACTTC
TRBV12-3/TRBV12-4	TRBJ1-5	NA	NA	CASSWLETEAQHF	TGTGCCAGCAGTTGGTTGGAGACCGAGGCCCAGCATTTT
TRBV19	TRBJ2-1	NA	TRBD2	CASRGTSGGNEQFF	TGTGCCAGTAGGGGGACTAGCGGAGGGAATGAGCAGTTCTTC
TRBV19	TRBJ2-7	NA	NA	CASRQEGASGIYEQYF	TGTGCCAGTAGGCAGGAGGGGGCGTCGGGTATCTACGAGCAGTACTTC
TRBV11-3	TRBJ2-3	NA	TRBD2	CASSFGLAGGLSDTQYF	TGTGCCAGCAGCTTTGGGCTAGCGGGAGGCTTGTCGGATACGCAGTATTTT
TRBV30	TRBJ1-1	NA	NA	CAWSVQPNTEAFF	TGTGCCTGGAGTGTACAGCCGAACACTGAAGCTTTCTTT
TRBV29-1	TRBJ2-2	once	NA	CSVERQGGELFF	TGCAGCGTTGAAAGGCAGGGCGGGGAGCTGTTTTTT